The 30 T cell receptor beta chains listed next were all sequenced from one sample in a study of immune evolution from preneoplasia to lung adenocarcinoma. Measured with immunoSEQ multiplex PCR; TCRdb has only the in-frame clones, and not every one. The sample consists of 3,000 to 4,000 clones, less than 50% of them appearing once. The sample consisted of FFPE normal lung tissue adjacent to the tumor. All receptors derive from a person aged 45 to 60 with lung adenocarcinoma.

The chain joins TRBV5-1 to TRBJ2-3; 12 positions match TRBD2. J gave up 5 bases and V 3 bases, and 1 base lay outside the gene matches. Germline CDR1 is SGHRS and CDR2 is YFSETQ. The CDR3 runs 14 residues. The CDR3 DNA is TGCGCCAGCAGCTCTAGCGGGAGGGGAGATACGCAGTATTTT. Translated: CASSSSGRGDTQYF.

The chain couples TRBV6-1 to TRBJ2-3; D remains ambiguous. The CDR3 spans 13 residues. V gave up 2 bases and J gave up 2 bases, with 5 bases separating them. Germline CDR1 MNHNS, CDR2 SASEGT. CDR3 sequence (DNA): TGTGCCAGCAGTGAATTCCTCACAGATACGCAGTATTTT. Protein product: CASSEFLTDTQYF.

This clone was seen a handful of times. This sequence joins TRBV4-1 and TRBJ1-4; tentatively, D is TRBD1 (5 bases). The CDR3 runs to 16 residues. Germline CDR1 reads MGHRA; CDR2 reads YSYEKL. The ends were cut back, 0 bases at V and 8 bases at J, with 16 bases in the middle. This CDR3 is CASSQDAGGDREKLFF. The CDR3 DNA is TGCGCCAGCAGCCAAGATGCGGGAGGGGACCGGGAAAAACTGTTTTTT.

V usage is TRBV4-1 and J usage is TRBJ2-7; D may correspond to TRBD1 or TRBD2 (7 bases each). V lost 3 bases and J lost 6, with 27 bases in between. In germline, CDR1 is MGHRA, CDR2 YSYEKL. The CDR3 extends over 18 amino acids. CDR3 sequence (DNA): TGCGCCAGCAGCCATGTTTTCAGGGGGGGAGGCCTCTTTTGCGAGCAGTACTTC. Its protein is CASSHVFRGGGLFCEQYF.

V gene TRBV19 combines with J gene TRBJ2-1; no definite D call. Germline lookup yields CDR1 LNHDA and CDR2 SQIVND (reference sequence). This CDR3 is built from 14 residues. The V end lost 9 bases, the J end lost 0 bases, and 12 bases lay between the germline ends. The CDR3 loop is CASTRKSSYNEQFF. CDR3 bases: TGTGCCAGCACCAGAAAGAGCTCCTACAATGAGCAGTTCTTC.

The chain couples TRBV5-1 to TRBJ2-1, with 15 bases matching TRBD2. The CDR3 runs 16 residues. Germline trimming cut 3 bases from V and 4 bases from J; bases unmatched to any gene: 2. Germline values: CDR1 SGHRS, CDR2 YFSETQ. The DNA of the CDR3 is TGCGCCAGCAGCTGGACTAGCGGGAGGGGGTACAATGAGCAGTTCTTC. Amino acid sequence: CASSWTSGRGYNEQFF.

The CDR3 here is CASRAWTVQYGYTF. CDR3 DNA: TGTGCCAGCAGGGCTTGGACAGTGCAGTATGGCTACACCTTC. The J gene is TRBJ1-2, the V gene TRBV2, with a tentative D call TRBD1 (6 bases). Germline V gene data show CDR1 as SNHLY and CDR2 as FYNNEI. The CDR3 is 14 residues long. Trimming cost V 6 bases and J 5 bases, with 16 bases left between them.

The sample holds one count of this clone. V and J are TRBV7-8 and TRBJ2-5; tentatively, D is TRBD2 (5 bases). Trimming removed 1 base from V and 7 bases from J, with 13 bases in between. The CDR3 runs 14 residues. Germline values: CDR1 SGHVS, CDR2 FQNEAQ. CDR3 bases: TGTGCCAGCAGCTTAGACGTGGGAGTCGGGACCCAGTACTTC. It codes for CASSLDVGVGTQYF.

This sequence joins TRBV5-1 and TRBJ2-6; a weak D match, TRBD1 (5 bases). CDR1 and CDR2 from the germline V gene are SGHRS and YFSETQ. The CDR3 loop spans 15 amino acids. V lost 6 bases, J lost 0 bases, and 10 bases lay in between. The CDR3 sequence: CASTQGLSGANVLTF. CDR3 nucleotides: TGCGCCAGCACCCAGGGCCTCTCTGGGGCCAACGTCCTGACTTTC.

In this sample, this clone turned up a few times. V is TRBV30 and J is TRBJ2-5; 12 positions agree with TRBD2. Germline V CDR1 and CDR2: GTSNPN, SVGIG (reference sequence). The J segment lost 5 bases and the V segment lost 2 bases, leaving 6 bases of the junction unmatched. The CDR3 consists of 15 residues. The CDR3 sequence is CAWSPTTSGGETQYF. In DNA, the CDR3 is TGTGCCTGGAGTCCGACGACTAGCGGGGGCGAGACCCAGTACTTC.

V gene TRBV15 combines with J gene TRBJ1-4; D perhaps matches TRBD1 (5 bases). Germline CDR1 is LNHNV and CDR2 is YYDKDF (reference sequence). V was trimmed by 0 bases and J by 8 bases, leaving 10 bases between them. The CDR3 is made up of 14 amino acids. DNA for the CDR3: TGTGCCACCAGCAGAGAAGGGGAGGTCGAAAAACTGTTTTTT. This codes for CATSREGEVEKLFF.

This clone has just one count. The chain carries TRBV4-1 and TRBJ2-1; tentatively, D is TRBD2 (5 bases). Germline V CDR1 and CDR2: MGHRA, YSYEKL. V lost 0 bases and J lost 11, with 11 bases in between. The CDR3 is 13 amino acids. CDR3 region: CASSQDAGLQQFF. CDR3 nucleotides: TGCGCCAGCAGCCAAGATGCGGGTTTGCAGCAGTTCTTC.

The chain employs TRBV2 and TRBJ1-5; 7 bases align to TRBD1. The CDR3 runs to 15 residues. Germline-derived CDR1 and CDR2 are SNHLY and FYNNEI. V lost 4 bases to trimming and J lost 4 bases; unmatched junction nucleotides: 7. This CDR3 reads CASSVKGQSNQPQHF. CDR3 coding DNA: TGTGCCAGCAGTGTTAAGGGACAGTCGAATCAGCCCCAGCATTTT.

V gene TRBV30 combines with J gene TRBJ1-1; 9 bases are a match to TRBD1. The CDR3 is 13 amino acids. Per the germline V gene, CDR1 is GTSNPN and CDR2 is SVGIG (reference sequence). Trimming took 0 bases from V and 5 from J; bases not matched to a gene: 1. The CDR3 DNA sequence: TGTGCCTGGAGTGTAGACAGGGGGACTGAAGCTTTCTTT. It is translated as CAWSVDRGTEAFF.

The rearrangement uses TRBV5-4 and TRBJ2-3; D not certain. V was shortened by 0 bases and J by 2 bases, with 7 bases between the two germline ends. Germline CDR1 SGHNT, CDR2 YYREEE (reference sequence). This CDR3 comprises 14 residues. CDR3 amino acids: CASSLVRTTDTQYF. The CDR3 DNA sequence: TGTGCCAGCAGCTTGGTAAGGACCACAGATACGCAGTATTTT.

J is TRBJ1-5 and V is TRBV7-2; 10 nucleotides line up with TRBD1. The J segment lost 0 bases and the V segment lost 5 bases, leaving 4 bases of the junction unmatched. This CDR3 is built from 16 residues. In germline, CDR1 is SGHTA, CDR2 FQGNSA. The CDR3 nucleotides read TGTGCCAGCAGCCGGGACAGGGGCTATAGCAATCAGCCCCAGCATTTT. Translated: CASSRDRGYSNQPQHF.

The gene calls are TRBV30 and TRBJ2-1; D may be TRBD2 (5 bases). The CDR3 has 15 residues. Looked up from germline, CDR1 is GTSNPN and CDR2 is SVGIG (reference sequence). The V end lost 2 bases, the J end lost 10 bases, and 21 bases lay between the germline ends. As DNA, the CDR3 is TGTGCCTGGAGTAAACGGCGGGTAGTCGAGATGGAGCAGTTCTTC. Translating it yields CAWSKRRVVEMEQFF.

The CDR3: CASSRRGSSYEQYF. CDR3 nucleotides: TGTGCCAGCTCACGGCGGGGCAGCTCCTACGAGCAGTACTTC. V is TRBV18 and J is TRBJ2-7; TRBD2 might be the D (6 bases). Germline V gives CDR1 KGHSH, CDR2 LQKENI. This CDR3 is built from 14 residues. Trimming removed 4 bases from V and 0 bases from J, with 10 bases in between.

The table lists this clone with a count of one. The CDR3 bases are TGTGCCAGCAGTTCCAACAGGGTCCACGGCCAGCCCCAGCATTTT. It is translated as CASSSNRVHGQPQHF. The chain recombines TRBV6-5 with TRBJ1-5; TRBD1 might be the D (6 bases). Germline V gene lookup returns CDR1 MNHEY and CDR2 SVGAGI. This CDR3 has 15 amino acids. V lost 4 bases to trimming and J lost 7 bases, with 17 bases between them.

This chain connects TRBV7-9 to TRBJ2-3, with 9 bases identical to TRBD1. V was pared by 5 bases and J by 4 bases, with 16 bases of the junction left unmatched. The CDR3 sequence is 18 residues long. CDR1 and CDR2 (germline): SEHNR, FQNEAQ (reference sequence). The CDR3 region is CASSALQGALEIADTQYF. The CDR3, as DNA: TGTGCCAGCAGCGCGTTACAGGGGGCCCTAGAAATAGCAGATACGCAGTATTTT.

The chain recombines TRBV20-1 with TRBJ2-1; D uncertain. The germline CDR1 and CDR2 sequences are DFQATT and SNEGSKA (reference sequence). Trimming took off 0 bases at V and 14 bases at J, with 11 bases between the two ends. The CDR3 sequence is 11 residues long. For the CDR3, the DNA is TGCAGTGCTAGAGATCACCGGGTCAAGTTCTTC. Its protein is CSARDHRVKFF.

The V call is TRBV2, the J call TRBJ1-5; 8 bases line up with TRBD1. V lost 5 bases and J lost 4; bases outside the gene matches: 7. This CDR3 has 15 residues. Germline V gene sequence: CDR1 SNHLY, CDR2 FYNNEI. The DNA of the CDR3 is TGTGCCAGCAGTCCCGAGGGACAGGTTAATCAGCCCCAGCATTTT. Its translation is CASSPEGQVNQPQHF.

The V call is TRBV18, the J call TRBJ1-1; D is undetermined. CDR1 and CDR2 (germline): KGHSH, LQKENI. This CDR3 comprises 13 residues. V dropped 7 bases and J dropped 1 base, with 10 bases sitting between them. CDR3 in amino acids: CASFLEWNTEAFF. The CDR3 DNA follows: TGTGCCAGCTTTCTAGAGTGGAACACTGAAGCTTTCTTT.

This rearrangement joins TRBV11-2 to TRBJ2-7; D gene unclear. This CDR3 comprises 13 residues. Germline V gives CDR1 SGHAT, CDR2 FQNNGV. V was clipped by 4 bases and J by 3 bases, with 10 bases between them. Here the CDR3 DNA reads TGTGCCAGCAGCTCGACGGACGGCTACGAGCAGTACTTC. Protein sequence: CASSSTDGYEQYF. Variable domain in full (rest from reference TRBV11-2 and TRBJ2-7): EAGVAQSPRYKIIEKRQSVAFWCNPISGHATLYWYQQILGQGPKLLIQFQNNGVVDDSQLPKDRFSAERLKGVDSTLKIQPAKLEDSAVYLCASSSTDGYEQYFGPGTRLTVT.

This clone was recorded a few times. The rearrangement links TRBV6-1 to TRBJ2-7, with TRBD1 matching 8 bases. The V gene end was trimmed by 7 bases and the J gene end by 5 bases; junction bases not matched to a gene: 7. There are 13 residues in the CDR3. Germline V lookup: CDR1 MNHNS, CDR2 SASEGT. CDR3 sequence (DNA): TGTGCCAGCACCGGGACAGGTGAAGACGAGCAGTACTTC. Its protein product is CASTGTGEDEQYF.

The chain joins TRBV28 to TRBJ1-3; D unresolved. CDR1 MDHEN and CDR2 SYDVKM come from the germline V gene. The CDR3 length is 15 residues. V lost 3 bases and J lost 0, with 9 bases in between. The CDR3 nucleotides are TGTGCCAGCAGTTTGAGACGGTTCTCTGGAAACACCATATATTTT. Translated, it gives CASSLRRFSGNTIYF.

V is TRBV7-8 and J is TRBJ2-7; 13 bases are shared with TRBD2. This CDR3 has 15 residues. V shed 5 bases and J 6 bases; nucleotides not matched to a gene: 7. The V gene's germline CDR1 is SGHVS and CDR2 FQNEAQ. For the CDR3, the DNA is TGTGCCAGCAGCCCCGCGGGACTAGCGGGGTTCGAGCAGTACTTC. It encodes CASSPAGLAGFEQYF.

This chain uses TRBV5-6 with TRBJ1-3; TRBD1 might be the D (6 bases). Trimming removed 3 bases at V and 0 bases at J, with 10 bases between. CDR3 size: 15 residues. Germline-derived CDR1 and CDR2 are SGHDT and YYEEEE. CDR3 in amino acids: CASSSQGSSGNTIYF. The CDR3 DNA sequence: TGTGCCAGCAGCTCACAGGGATCCTCTGGAAACACCATATATTTT.

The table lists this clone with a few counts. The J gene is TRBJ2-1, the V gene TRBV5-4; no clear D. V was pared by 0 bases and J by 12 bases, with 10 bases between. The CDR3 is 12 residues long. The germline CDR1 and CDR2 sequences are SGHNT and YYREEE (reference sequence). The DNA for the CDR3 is TGTGCCAGCAGCTTGGGGTCCCGCCTGCAGTTCTTC. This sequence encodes CASSLGSRLQFF.

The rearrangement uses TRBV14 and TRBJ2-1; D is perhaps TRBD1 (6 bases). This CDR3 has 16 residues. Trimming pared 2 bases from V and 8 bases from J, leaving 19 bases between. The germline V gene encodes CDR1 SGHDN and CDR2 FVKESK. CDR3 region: CASSQPDSIPPDEQFF. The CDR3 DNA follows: TGTGCCAGCAGCCAACCGGACAGCATCCCCCCGGATGAGCAGTTCTTC.